One sample yielded the 7 T cell receptor beta chains listed below, sequenced in a study of blood T cell repertoires in COVID-19. Produced via immunoSEQ multiplex PCR; TCRdb's table is partial and in-frame only. There are 130,000 to 150,000 clones in the sample; approximately 85% occur only once, and roughly 2.6% lies in the top ten. The sequencing input was peripheral blood. All receptors come from a human donor with acute or convalescent COVID-19. The donor label of this sample is uncertain.

The chain combines TRBV2 with TRBJ2-3, with D possibly matching TRBD2 (6 bases). V lost 7 bases to trimming and J lost 2 bases, with 10 bases between them. The CDR3 runs to 13 residues. CDR1 and CDR2 (germline): SNHLY, FYNNEI. Written as DNA, the CDR3 is TGTGCCAGCACGGGGGACCTCACAGATACGCAGTATTTT. It translates to CASTGDLTDTQYF.

The genes are TRBV6-6 and TRBJ1-1, with D possibly being TRBD1 (5 bases). Trimming pared 4 bases from V and 4 bases from J, leaving 16 bases between. The CDR3 consists of 15 residues. Looked up from germline, CDR1 is MNHNY and CDR2 is SVGAGI (reference sequence). This CDR3 is CASSFYPGPGTEAFF. DNA for the CDR3: TGTGCCAGCAGTTTTTATCCAGGGCCGGGCACTGAAGCTTTCTTT.

This clone was seen once. This rearrangement joins TRBV7-2 to TRBJ2-5; D is unresolved. The CDR3 length is 14 residues. Deletions cut 1 base from V and 5 bases from J, with 11 bases between. From germline, CDR1 is SGHTA and CDR2 FQGNSA. CDR3 sequence (DNA): TGTGCCAGCAGCTTAGGTCGTGCCGGGGAGACCCAGTACTTC. This translates into CASSLGRAGETQYF. Looking up the rest from reference TRBV7-2 and TRBJ2-5 gives the full variable domain: GAGVSQSPSNKVTEKGKDVELRCDPISGHTALYWYRQSLGQGLEFLIYFQGNSAPDKSGLPSDRFSAERTGGSVSTLTIQRTQQEDSAVYLCASSLGRAGETQYFGPGTRLLVL.

This chain links TRBV11-3 with TRBJ2-1; D is possibly TRBD2 (6 bases). Per germline, CDR1 SGHNT and CDR2 YENEEA. The CDR3 totals 17 residues. The ends were cut back, 3 bases at V and 0 bases at J, with 15 bases in the middle. In DNA form, the CDR3 reads TGTGCCAGCAGCTTGTCGAGCGGGTGGAGCTCCTACAATGAGCAGTTCTTC. It codes for CASSLSSGWSSYNEQFF.

CDR3 in DNA: TGTGCCAGCAGCTTAGTAGGTGGGAGGGTTGGGAATGAGCAGTTCTTC. Its translation: CASSLVGGRVGNEQFF. The rearrangement links TRBV11-2 to TRBJ2-1; TRBD2 matches 7 bases. The CDR3 is 16 amino acids. The J segment lost 7 bases and the V segment lost 1 base, leaving 10 bases of the junction unmatched. Germline lookup yields CDR1 SGHAT and CDR2 FQNNGV.

The rearrangement uses TRBV5-1 and TRBJ2-5; 8 nucleotides match TRBD2. CDR1 and CDR2 (germline): SGHRS, YFSETQ. This CDR3 has 15 residues. V shed 0 bases, J shed 5 bases, and the junction held 6 bases outside the gene matches. CDR3 protein: CASSLAGLDAETQYF. Here the CDR3 DNA reads TGCGCCAGCAGCTTGGCGGGACTAGACGCGGAGACCCAGTACTTC.

The chain joins TRBV6-1 to TRBJ1-5; possibly TRBD1 for D (5 bases). Germline loops: CDR1 MNHNS, CDR2 SASEGT. V lost 4 bases and J lost 1, with 23 bases in between. The CDR3 sequence is 19 residues long. The CDR3 DNA reads TGTGCCAGCAGTGTACGACAGCCGGGCGTTCCCTTAAGCAATCAGCCCCAGCATTTT. It translates to CASSVRQPGVPLSNQPQHF.